Described below is a single T cell receptor beta chain sequence and its context. The antigen is undetermined. Repertoires were generated with immunoSEQ multiplex PCR, while TCRdb's copy carries only in-frame clones and drops some. In the table there are around 52,000 clones, approximately 90% of which are singletons. Deletions cut 6 bases from V and 7 bases from J, with 16 bases between. The V gene's germline CDR1 is SQVTM and CDR2 ANQGSEA. The CDR3 contains 12 residues. This entry is derived from a study of a mutant IDH1 vaccine in newly diagnosed glioma. Study-level information: Patients came in for eight vaccinations, in weeks 1, 3, 5, 7, 11, 15, 19 and 23. Patients got radiotherapy, temozolomide, or both beforehand, and most got both.

Described time point: week 5, during vaccination. A 20-mer mutant IDH1 peptide at 300 ug was injected subcutaneously with topical imiquimod. The donors had new WHO grade 3 or 4 astrocytomas; these were IDH1-mutant and ATRX-lost. This chain connects TRBV29-1 to TRBJ2-7; D is perhaps TRBD2 (6 bases). This receptor was obtained from a woman aged 40 to 50 with glioma. The specimen was PBMCs, collected from a glioma patient whose treatment included an IDH1 peptide vaccine. CDR3 in amino acids: CSVGTYPGEQYF. The CDR3 DNA follows: TGCAGCGTCGGGACTTACCCGGGGGAGCAGTACTTC.